These 8 T cell receptor beta chains originate from one sample sequenced in a study of response to subunit inactivated influenza vaccine. TCRdb analysed the RT-PCR reads with MiXCR anew, one entry per CDR3 protein. The table records fewer than 700,000 distinct CDR3 sequences, 10% to 15% of them present only once. Specimen: PBMCs from blood, collected 45 days after vaccination. Receptors originate from a man in his fifties who received an inactivated influenza vaccine.

The chain carries TRBV20-1 and TRBJ2-1; 7 bases line up with TRBD2. There are 17 residues in the CDR3. Germline CDR1 is DFQATT and CDR2 is SNEGSKA (reference sequence). The junction had 10 bases not matched to a gene; V was cut back by 0 bases and J by 2 bases. The CDR3 loop reads CSARDLSGLAAYNEQFF. In DNA form, the CDR3 reads TGCAGTGCTAGAGATCTCTCGGGGCTAGCGGCCTACAATGAGCAGTTCTTC.

This clonotype was counted only a few times. This chain links TRBV5-1 with TRBJ2-7; D may be TRBD2 (6 bases). The V gene's germline CDR1 is SGHRS and CDR2 YFSETQ. Deletions cut 2 bases from V and 4 bases from J, with 16 bases between. The CDR3 sequence is 15 residues long. The CDR3 nucleotides read TGCGCCAGCAGCTTTGGCCGGGCGGGAAATTACGAGCAGTACTTC. Residues: CASSFGRAGNYEQYF.

This clonotype was found many times. The genes are TRBV20-1 and TRBJ2-1; D is possibly TRBD1 (6 bases). Germline lookup yields CDR1 DFQATT and CDR2 SNEGSKA (reference sequence). The CDR3 contains 14 residues. Trimming took 6 bases from V and 0 from J, leaving 12 bases between them. CDR3 amino acids: CSATGPDSYNEQFF. CDR3 bases: TGCAGTGCGACAGGCCCCGACTCCTACAATGAGCAGTTCTTC.

This clonotype came up many times. The rearrangement links TRBV29-1 to TRBJ1-1; D unresolved. Germline CDR1 and CDR2: SQVTM and ANQGSEA. V dropped 3 bases and J dropped 1 base, with 9 bases sitting between them. The CDR3 sequence is 13 residues long. The CDR3 DNA sequence: TGCAGCGTTGATAGACACCAGAACACTGAAGCTTTCTTT. It translates to CSVDRHQNTEAFF.

A few counts support this clonotype. This rearrangement joins TRBV4-2 to TRBJ2-7, with 9 bases lining up with TRBD1. V trimming: 1 base; J trimming: 2 bases; junction bases outside the gene matches: 6. The germline V gene has CDR1 LGHNA and CDR2 YNFKEQ. The CDR3 totals 16 residues. The CDR3 region has the DNA TGTGCCAGCAGCCAAGCCACCGGGACAGGGACCTACGAGCAGTACTTC. Amino acid sequence: CASSQATGTGTYEQYF.

The chain employs TRBV20-1 and TRBJ2-7; either TRBD1 or TRBD2 may supply D (5 bases each). The CDR3 loop spans 15 amino acids. Per the germline V gene, CDR1 is DFQATT and CDR2 is SNEGSKA (reference sequence). Trimming removed 3 bases at V and 7 bases at J, with 22 bases between. The CDR3 loop is CSARVGKGRVFEQYF. Written as DNA, the CDR3 is TGCAGTGCTAGGGTAGGAAAGGGACGGGTCTTTGAGCAGTACTTC.

In this sample, this clonotype turned up many times. The V and J genes are TRBV20-1 and TRBJ2-5; the D gene is possibly TRBD2 (5 bases). Germline V lookup: CDR1 DFQATT, CDR2 SNEGSKA (reference sequence). Between the trimmed V and J ends, which lost 4 bases and 9 bases, there was a span of 15 bases. The CDR3 is 12 residues long. As DNA, the CDR3 is TGCAGTGCTAAGCAGGAGCCAGCGGCCCAGTACTTC. This sequence encodes CSAKQEPAAQYF.

The chain joins TRBV12-3 or TRBV12-4 to TRBJ2-1; no reliable D call. The V end was cut by 6 bases, the J end by 10 bases, with 10 bases between. The CDR3 is 11 amino acids. CDR3 in DNA: TGTGCCAGCAGCCCCGGGTGGGAGCAGTTCTTC. As protein: CASSPGWEQFF.